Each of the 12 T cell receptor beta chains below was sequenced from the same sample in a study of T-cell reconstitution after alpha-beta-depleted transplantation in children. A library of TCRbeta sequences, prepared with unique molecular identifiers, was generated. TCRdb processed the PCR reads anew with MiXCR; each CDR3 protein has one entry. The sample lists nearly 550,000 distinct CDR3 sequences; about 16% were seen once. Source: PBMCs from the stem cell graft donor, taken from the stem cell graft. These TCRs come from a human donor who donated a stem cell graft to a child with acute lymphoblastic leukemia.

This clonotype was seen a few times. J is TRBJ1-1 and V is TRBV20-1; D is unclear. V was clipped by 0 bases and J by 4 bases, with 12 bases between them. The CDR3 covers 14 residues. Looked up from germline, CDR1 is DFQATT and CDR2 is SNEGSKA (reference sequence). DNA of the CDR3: TGCAGTGCTAGAGAGGTGACGAGGATCACTGAAGCTTTCTTT. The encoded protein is CSAREVTRITEAFF.

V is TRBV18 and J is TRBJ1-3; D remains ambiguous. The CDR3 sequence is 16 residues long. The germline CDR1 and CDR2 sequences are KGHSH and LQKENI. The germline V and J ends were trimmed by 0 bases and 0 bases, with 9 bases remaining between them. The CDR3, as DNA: TGTGCCAGCTCACCACCTTCAGTCTCCTCTGGAAACACCATATATTTT. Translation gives CASSPPSVSSGNTIYF.

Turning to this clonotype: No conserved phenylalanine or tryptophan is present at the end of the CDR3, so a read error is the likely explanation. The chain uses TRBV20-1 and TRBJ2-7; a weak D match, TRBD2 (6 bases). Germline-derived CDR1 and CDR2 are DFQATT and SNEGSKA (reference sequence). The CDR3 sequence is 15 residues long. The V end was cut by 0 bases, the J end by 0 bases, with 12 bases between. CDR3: CSARDLSGSSYEQYL. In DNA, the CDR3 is TGCAGTGCTAGAGATCTTAGCGGTTCCTCCTACGAGCAGTACTTG.

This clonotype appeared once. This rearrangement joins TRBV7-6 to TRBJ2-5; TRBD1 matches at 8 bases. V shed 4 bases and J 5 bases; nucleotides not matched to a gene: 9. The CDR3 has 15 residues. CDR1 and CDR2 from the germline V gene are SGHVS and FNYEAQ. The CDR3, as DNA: TGTGCCAGCAGCTACCCCAGGGGGCTTGGGGAGACCCAGTACTTC. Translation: CASSYPRGLGETQYF.

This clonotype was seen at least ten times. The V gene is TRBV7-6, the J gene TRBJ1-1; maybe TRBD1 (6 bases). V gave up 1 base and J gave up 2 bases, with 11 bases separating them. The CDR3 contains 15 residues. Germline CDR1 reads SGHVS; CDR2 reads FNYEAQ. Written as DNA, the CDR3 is TGTGCCAGCAGCTTAGGATGGGGGCCCAACACTGAAGCTTTCTTT. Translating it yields CASSLGWGPNTEAFF.

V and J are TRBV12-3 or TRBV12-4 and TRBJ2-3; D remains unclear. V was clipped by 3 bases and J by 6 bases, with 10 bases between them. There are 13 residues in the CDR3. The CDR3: CASSFGVSDTQYF. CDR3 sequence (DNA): TGTGCCAGCAGTTTCGGCGTGTCGGATACGCAGTATTTT.

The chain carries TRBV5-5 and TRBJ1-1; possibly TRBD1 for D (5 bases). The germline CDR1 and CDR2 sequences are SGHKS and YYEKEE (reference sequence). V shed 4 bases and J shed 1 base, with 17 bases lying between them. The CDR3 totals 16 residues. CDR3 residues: CASSLGTARPNTEAFF. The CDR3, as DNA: TGTGCCAGCAGCCTGGGGACCGCTCGGCCGAACACTGAAGCTTTCTTT.

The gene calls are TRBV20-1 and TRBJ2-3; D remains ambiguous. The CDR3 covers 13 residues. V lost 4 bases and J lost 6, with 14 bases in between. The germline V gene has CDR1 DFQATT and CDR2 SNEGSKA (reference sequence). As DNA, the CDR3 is TGCAGTGCTATTGACAACCTATCCGATACGCAGTATTTT. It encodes CSAIDNLSDTQYF.

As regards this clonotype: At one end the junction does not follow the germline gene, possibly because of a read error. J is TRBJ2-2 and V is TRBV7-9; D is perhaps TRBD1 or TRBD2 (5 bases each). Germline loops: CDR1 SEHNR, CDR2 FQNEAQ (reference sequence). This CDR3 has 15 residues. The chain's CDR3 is CASSLARANTGALFF. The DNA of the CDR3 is TGTGCCAGCAGCCTCGCCAGGGCGAACACCGGGGCGCTGTTTTTT.

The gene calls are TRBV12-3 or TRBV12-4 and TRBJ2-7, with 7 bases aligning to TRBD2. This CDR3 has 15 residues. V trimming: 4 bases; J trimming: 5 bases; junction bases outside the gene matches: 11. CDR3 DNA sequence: TGTGCCAGCAGTTCCCTGACTAGCTTTTGGAACGAGCAGTACTTC. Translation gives CASSSLTSFWNEQYF.

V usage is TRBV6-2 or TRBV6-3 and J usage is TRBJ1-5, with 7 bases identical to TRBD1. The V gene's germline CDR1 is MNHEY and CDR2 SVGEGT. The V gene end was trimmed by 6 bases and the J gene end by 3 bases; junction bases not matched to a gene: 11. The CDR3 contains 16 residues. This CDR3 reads CASSSSTGLDNQPQHF. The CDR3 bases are TGTGCCAGCAGCTCTTCGACAGGGCTAGACAATCAGCCCCAGCATTTT.

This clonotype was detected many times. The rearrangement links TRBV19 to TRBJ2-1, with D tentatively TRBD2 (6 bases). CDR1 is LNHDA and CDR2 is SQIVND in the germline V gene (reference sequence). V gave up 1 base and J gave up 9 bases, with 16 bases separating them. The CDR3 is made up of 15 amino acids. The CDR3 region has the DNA TGTGCCAGTAGTATAGGCAACGGGAGAATAGGTGAGCAGTTCTTC. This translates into CASSIGNGRIGEQFF. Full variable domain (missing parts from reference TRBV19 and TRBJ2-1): DGGITQSPKYLFRKEGQNVTLSCEQNLNHDAMYWYRQDPGQGLRLIYYSQIVNDFQKGDIAEGYSVSREKKESFPLTVTSAQKNPTAFYLCASSIGNGRIGEQFFGPGTRLTVL.